One and the same sample provided the 27 T cell receptor beta chains below, sequenced in a study of patients with pleural tuberculosis. TCRdb reanalysed the reads using MiXCR and keeps one entry per CDR3 protein. The sample yields about 50,000 distinct CDR3 sequences, around 7% seen once. Receptors were obtained from a human donor with pleural tuberculosis.

On this clonotype: The junction differs from germline at one of its ends, possibly a read error. The rearrangement joins TRBV28 to TRBJ1-3, with D maybe TRBD1 (5 bases). Germline loops: CDR1 MDHEN, CDR2 SYDVKM. The CDR3 consists of 15 residues. CDR3 region: CASSTTGLSGDTMYF. The CDR3 nucleotides are TGTGCCAGCAGCACAACAGGACTCTCTGGAGACACCATGTATTTT.

The sample holds many counts of this clonotype. V and J are TRBV4-1 and TRBJ1-1; tentative D call: TRBD1 (5 bases). The ends were cut back, 4 bases at V and 0 bases at J, with 9 bases in the middle. In germline, CDR1 is MGHRA, CDR2 YSYEKL. This CDR3 has 14 amino acids. The CDR3 DNA reads TGCGCCAGCAGCCTAGAGGGGCTGAACACTGAAGCTTTCTTT. Its protein product is CASSLEGLNTEAFF.

As concerns this clonotype: A read error is possible here, since a much larger clone lies one base away. The V and J genes are TRBV5-1 and TRBJ1-1; 8 positions match TRBD1. Germline values: CDR1 SGHRS, CDR2 YFSETQ. The CDR3 is made up of 12 amino acids. The CDR3 loop reads CTSSTQGGEAFF. CDR3 DNA: TGCACCAGCAGCACACAGGGGGGTGAAGCTTTCTTT.

This clonotype was seen ten or more times. J is TRBJ1-1 and V is TRBV12-3 or TRBV12-4; 10 nucleotides match TRBD1. Unmatched junction bases numbered 7, after V lost 4 bases and J lost 5 bases. The CDR3 is made up of 15 amino acids. The chain's CDR3 is CASSSPGQGLTEAFF. The CDR3 nucleotides read TGTGCCAGCAGTTCACCGGGACAGGGGCTGACTGAAGCTTTCTTT.

This clonotype was counted many times. The chain recombines TRBV7-6 with TRBJ1-4; D remains ambiguous. The CDR3 spans 16 residues. In germline, CDR1 is SGHVS, CDR2 FNYEAQ. The V end was cut by 5 bases, the J end by 0 bases, with 13 bases between. CDR3 residues: CASSPLAAATNEKLFF. CDR3 coding DNA: TGTGCCAGCAGCCCATTGGCAGCTGCAACTAATGAAAAACTGTTTTTT. Looking up the rest from reference TRBV7-6 and TRBJ1-4 gives the full variable domain: GAGVSQSPRYKVTKRGQDVALRCDPISGHVSLYWYRQALGQGPEFLTYFNYEAQQDKSGLPNDRFSAERPEGSISTLTIQRTEQRDSAMYRCASSPLAAATNEKLFFGSGTQLSVL.

Ten or more counts support this clonotype. The chain carries TRBV27 and TRBJ1-4; D might be TRBD1 (6 bases). Germline-derived CDR1 and CDR2 are MNHEY and SMNVEV (reference sequence). The CDR3 sequence is 14 residues long. V gave up 6 bases and J gave up 2 bases, with 10 bases separating them. Here the CDR3 reads CASSQGHTNEKLFF. Here the CDR3 DNA reads TGTGCCAGCAGCCAGGGGCACACTAATGAAAAACTGTTTTTT.

This clonotype has a count of ten or more. The gene calls are TRBV24-1 and TRBJ2-2; D is unclear. This CDR3 is 13 amino acids long. Germline values: CDR1 KGHDR, CDR2 SFDVKD. V lost 4 bases to trimming and J lost 1 base, with 3 bases between them. The CDR3 loop is CATSDQNTGELFF. CDR3 sequence (DNA): TGTGCCACCAGTGACCAGAACACCGGGGAGCTGTTTTTT.

This clonotype was seen many times. This chain connects TRBV19 to TRBJ2-5; 8 bases match TRBD1. Germline assignment: CDR1 LNHDA and CDR2 SQIVND (reference sequence). The trim removed 4 bases at V and 3 bases at J, leaving 1 base unmatched. CDR3 length equals 13 residues. The DNA of the CDR3 is TGTGCCAGTAGTACGGGACAGGAAGAGACCCAGTACTTC. Translating it yields CASSTGQEETQYF.

About this clonotype: This may be a read error: a much more frequent sequence differs by one nucleotide. The CDR3 region is CASSCSYQGDEQFF. In DNA, the CDR3 is TGTGCCAGCAGTTGCTCGTATCAAGGGGATGAGCAGTTCTTC. The rearrangement links TRBV6-2 or TRBV6-3 to TRBJ2-1; D might be TRBD1 (5 bases). Looked up from germline, CDR1 is MNHEY and CDR2 is SVGEGT. The CDR3 is 14 amino acids. Trimming removed 4 bases from V and 8 bases from J, with 15 bases in between.

This clonotype was seen ten or more times. The chain couples TRBV20-1 to TRBJ1-1; the D is unclear. Trimming removed 0 bases at V and 0 bases at J, with 11 bases between. CDR1 DFQATT and CDR2 SNEGSKA come from the germline V gene (reference sequence). CDR3 length equals 15 residues. The CDR3 loop is CSARDPGSLNTEAFF. CDR3 sequence (DNA): TGCAGTGCTAGAGATCCAGGCAGTTTGAACACTGAAGCTTTCTTT.

This clonotype turned up a few times. J is TRBJ2-1 and V is TRBV30; 9 bases map to TRBD1. The CDR3 is 15 amino acids. With 2 bases clipped from V and 7 bases from J, the junction kept 9 bases outside the gene matches. From germline, CDR1 is GTSNPN and CDR2 SVGIG (reference sequence). CDR3: CAWSKGQGVSNEQFF. The DNA for the CDR3 is TGTGCCTGGAGTAAGGGACAGGGAGTCTCAAATGAGCAGTTCTTC.

This clonotype was detected ten times or more. This chain uses TRBV10-3 with TRBJ1-6; D gene uncertain. The germline CDR1 and CDR2 sequences are ENHRY and SYGVKD. The CDR3 sequence is 16 residues long. The V end lost 1 base, the J end lost 7 bases, and 14 bases lay between the germline ends. This chain's CDR3 is CAISEYVVEVNSPLHF. The DNA for the CDR3 is TGTGCCATCAGTGAGTACGTGGTTGAGGTCAATTCACCCCTCCACTTT.

This clonotype was seen repeatedly, ten times or more. J is TRBJ1-2 and V is TRBV27; perhaps TRBD1 as D (5 bases). V was pared by 8 bases and J by 7 bases, with 14 bases between. The CDR3 loop spans 12 amino acids. Germline assignment: CDR1 MNHEY and CDR2 SMNVEV (reference sequence). The CDR3, as DNA: TGTGCCAGCCCCTCGGGGGGTTGTGGCTACACCTTC. As protein: CASPSGGCGYTF.

This clonotype was picked up many times. The CDR3: CASSDGQGGYADTQYF. CDR3 sequence (DNA): TGTGCCAGCAGTGACGGGCAGGGTGGTTACGCAGATACGCAGTATTTT. The V and J genes are TRBV6-4 and TRBJ2-3; the D gene is possibly TRBD1 (5 bases). Per germline, CDR1 MRHNA and CDR2 SNTAGT. Trimming took 2 bases from V and 4 from J, leaving 16 bases between them. The CDR3 loop spans 16 amino acids.

This clonotype came up a few times. This chain connects TRBV4-2 to TRBJ1-2, with 10 bases that match TRBD1. Losses at the gene ends were 6 bases for V and 3 bases for J; bases not matched to a gene: 4. The CDR3 contains 14 residues. CDR1 LGHNA and CDR2 YNFKEQ come from the germline V gene. The CDR3 coding sequence is TGTGCCAGCAGAAAGACAGGGGGCGACTATGGCTACACCTTC. This sequence encodes CASRKTGGDYGYTF.

The chain recombines TRBV5-1 with TRBJ2-5; D is unresolved. The V end lost 5 bases, the J end lost 1 base, and 9 bases lay between the germline ends. This CDR3 comprises 13 residues. In germline, CDR1 is SGHRS, CDR2 YFSETQ. CDR3 sequence: CASRIRTQETQYF. In DNA, the CDR3 is TGCGCCAGCAGAATTAGGACCCAAGAGACCCAGTACTTC.

This clonotype was detected many times. J is TRBJ2-1 and V is TRBV11-1, with D perhaps matching TRBD2 (5 bases). The V and J ends lost 1 base and 7 bases respectively, with 20 bases between them. The CDR3 spans 17 residues. Germline values: CDR1 SGHAT, CDR2 FQDESV (reference sequence). The CDR3 reads CASSLVSGRWALNEQFF. The CDR3 DNA is TGTGCCAGCAGCTTAGTGTCGGGGAGATGGGCCCTTAATGAGCAGTTCTTC. Looking up the rest from reference TRBV11-1 and TRBJ2-1 gives the full variable domain: EAEVAQSPRYKITEKSQAVAFWCDPISGHATLYWYRQILGQGPELLVQFQDESVVDDSQLPKDRFSAERLKGVDSTLKIQPAELGDSAMYLCASSLVSGRWALNEQFFGPGTRLTVL.

Notes on this clonotype: A read error may account for a junction end that differs from germline. The chain employs TRBV18 and TRBJ1-1; no reliable D call. This CDR3 region has 14 residues. Germline CDR1 reads KGHSH; CDR2 reads LQKENI. CDR3 bases: TGTGCCAGCTCACCAGGGCAGCTGAACACTGAAGTTTTCTTT. As protein: CASSPGQLNTEVFF.

The table lists this clonotype with many counts. The V gene is TRBV14, the J gene TRBJ1-3, with D unclear. In germline, CDR1 is SGHDN, CDR2 FVKESK. V shed 0 bases and J shed 0 bases, with 15 bases lying between them. The CDR3 runs 18 residues. CDR3 in amino acids: CASSQDGEEWSSGNTIYF. The CDR3 DNA is TGTGCCAGCAGCCAAGATGGTGAAGAGTGGAGCTCTGGAAACACCATATATTTT.

This clonotype was picked up many times. V is TRBV6-2 or TRBV6-3 and J is TRBJ2-7; TRBD1 matches 7 bases. The V gene's germline CDR1 is MNHEY and CDR2 SVGEGT. V lost 0 bases, J lost 0 bases, and 5 bases stayed unmatched. This CDR3 is built from 16 residues. CDR3 loop: CASSYSTQGHSYEQYV. The CDR3 DNA reads as TGTGCCAGCAGTTACTCGACACAGGGGCACTCCTACGAGCAGTACGTC.

The gene calls are TRBV11-1 and TRBJ2-1; 7 bases agree with TRBD1. V gave up 1 base and J gave up 1 base; unmatched junction bases: 1. The CDR3 length is 15 residues. CDR1 SGHAT and CDR2 FQDESV come from the germline V gene (reference sequence). The DNA of the CDR3 is TGTGCCAGCAGCTTAGACAGGGGTTCCTACAATGAGCAGTTCTTC. Its protein product is CASSLDRGSYNEQFF. The full variable domain, rest sourced from reference TRBV11-1 and TRBJ2-1, is EAEVAQSPRYKITEKSQAVAFWCDPISGHATLYWYRQILGQGPELLVQFQDESVVDDSQLPKDRFSAERLKGVDSTLKIQPAELGDSAMYLCASSLDRGSYNEQFFGPGTRLTVL.

A word on this clonotype: The junction departs from the called germline gene at one end, perhaps through a read error. The V and J genes are TRBV15 and TRBJ2-3; D is possibly TRBD2 (5 bases). This CDR3 region has 13 residues. Germline-derived CDR1 and CDR2 are LNHNV and YYDKDF (reference sequence). CDR3 region: CAASRASTDMLYF. The CDR3 DNA reads TGTGCCGCCAGCAGAGCTAGCACAGATATGCTGTATTTT.

The table lists this clonotype with a few counts. A much larger clone is a single base away; this may be a read error. The chain joins TRBV24-1 to TRBJ1-1; TRBD1 agrees at 8 bases. The V gene's germline CDR1 is KGHDR and CDR2 SFDVKD. The CDR3 sequence is 12 residues long. CDR3 DNA: TGTGCCGCCAGTGATACCGGGACAGGCGTTTTCTTT. It encodes CAASDTGTGVFF.

Ten or more counts support this clonotype. The chain combines TRBV14 with TRBJ2-1; D uncertain. The CDR3 length is 16 residues. Germline V gene lookup returns CDR1 SGHDN and CDR2 FVKESK. Trimming shortened V by 2 bases and J by 0 bases, and 11 bases separated the two germline ends. CDR3 residues: CASSQTYSGSYNEQFF. The CDR3 DNA sequence: TGTGCCAGCAGCCAAACATATTCCGGCTCCTACAATGAGCAGTTCTTC.

This clonotype was seen many times. The V call is TRBV28, the J call TRBJ1-2; TRBD1 might be the D (5 bases). Trimming stripped 4 bases from V and 4 bases from J, with 16 bases between. The germline V gene encodes CDR1 MDHEN and CDR2 SYDVKM. This CDR3 contains 15 residues. In DNA form, the CDR3 reads TGTGCCAGCAGTTCGGAACCCTATACAGGCTATGGCTACACCTTC. This encodes CASSSEPYTGYGYTF.

This clonotype was observed many times. The chain has TRBV4-1 and TRBJ1-2; maybe TRBD1 (5 bases). The V end lost 0 bases, the J end lost 4 bases, and 12 bases lay between the germline ends. The CDR3 covers 15 residues. Germline V gene lookup returns CDR1 MGHRA and CDR2 YSYEKL. The CDR3 protein is CASSQDRAGFYGYTF. The CDR3 DNA follows: TGCGCCAGCAGCCAAGATCGGGCAGGGTTCTATGGCTACACCTTC.

This clonotype was found many times. The chain joins TRBV12-3 or TRBV12-4 to TRBJ2-5; D might be TRBD1 (6 bases). The germline V and J ends were trimmed by 6 bases and 5 bases, with 16 bases remaining between them. CDR3 size: 14 residues. The CDR3 spells CASSSPYRDETQYF. The CDR3 nucleotides read TGTGCCAGCAGCTCACCTTACAGGGATGAGACCCAGTACTTC.